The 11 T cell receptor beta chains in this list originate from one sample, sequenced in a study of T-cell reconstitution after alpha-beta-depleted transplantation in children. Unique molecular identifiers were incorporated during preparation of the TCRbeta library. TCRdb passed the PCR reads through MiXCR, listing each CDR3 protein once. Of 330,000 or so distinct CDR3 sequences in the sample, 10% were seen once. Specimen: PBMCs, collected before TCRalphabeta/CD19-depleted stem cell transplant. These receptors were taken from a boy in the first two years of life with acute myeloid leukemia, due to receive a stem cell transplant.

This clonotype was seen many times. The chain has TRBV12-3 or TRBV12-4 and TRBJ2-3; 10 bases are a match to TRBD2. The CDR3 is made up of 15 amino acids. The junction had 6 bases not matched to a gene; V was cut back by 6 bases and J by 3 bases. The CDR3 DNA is TGTGCCAGCAGCCAGCAGCGGGGGGGTACAGATACGCAGTATTTT. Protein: CASSQQRGGTDTQYF.

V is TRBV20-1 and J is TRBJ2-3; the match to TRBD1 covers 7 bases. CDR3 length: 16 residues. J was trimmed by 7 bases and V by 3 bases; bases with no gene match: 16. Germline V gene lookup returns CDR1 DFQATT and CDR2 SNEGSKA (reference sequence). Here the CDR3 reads CSARGANRDRPHTQYF. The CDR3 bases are TGCAGTGCTAGGGGTGCGAACCGGGACAGACCTCATACGCAGTATTTT.

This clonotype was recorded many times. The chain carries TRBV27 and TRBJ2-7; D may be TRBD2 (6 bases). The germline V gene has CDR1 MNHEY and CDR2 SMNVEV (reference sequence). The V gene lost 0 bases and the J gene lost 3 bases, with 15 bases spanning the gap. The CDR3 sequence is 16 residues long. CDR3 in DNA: TGTGCCAGCAGTTTATCGAAAGGACTAACAATCTACGAGCAGTACTTC. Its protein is CASSLSKGLTIYEQYF.

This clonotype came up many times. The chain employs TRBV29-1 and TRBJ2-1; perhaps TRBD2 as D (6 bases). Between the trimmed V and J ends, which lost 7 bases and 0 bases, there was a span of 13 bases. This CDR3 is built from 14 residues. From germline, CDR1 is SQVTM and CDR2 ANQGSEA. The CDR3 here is CSAPGLHSYNEQFF. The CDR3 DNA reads TGCAGCGCGCCGGGACTCCACTCCTACAATGAGCAGTTCTTC.

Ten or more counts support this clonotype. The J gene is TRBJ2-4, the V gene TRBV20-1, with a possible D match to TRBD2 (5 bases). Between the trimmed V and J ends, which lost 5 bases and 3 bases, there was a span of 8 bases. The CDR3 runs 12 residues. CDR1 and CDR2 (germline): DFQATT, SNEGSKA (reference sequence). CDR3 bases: TGCAGTGCTGAGGGTGACAAAAACATTCAGTACTTC. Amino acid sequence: CSAEGDKNIQYF.

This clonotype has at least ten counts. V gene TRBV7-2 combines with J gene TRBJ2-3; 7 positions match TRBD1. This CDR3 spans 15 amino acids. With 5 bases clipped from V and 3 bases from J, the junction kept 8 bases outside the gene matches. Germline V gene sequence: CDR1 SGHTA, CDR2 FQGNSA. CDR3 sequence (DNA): TGTGCCAGCAGCCACAGGGGAGTAGGGACAGATACGCAGTATTTT. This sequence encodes CASSHRGVGTDTQYF.

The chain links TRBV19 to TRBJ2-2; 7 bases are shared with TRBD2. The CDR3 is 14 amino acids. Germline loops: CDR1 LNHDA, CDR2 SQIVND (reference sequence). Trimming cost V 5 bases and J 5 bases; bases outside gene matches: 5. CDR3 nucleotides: TGTGCCAGTAGTGCCCTAGCGGTTACCGGGGAGCTGTTTTTT. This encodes CASSALAVTGELFF.

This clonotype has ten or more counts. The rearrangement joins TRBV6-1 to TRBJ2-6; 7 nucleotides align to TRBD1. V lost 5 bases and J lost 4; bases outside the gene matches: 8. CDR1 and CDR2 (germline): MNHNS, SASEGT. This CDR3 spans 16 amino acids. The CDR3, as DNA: TGTGCCAGCAGTCCCCACAGGGGATGGGGGGCCAACGTCCTGACTTTC. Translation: CASSPHRGWGANVLTF.

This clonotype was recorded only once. Written as DNA, the CDR3 is TGTGCCAGCAGTTTATCGCCACTTGGGCGGGAGATACGAGACATTCAGTACTTC. Translation: CASSLSPLGREIRDIQYF. This chain uses TRBV27 with TRBJ2-4, with 7 nucleotides matching TRBD2. V was clipped by 0 bases and J by 8 bases; unmatched bases: 16. The CDR3 loop spans 18 amino acids. The germline gives CDR1 MNHEY, CDR2 SMNVEV (reference sequence).

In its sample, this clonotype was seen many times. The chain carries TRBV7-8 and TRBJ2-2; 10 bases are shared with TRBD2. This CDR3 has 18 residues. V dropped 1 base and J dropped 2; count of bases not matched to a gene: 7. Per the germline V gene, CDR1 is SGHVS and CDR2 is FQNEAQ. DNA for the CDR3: TGTGCCAGCAGCTTAGGCCCTAGCGGGGGCCCAAACACCGGGGAGCTGTTTTTT. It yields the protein CASSLGPSGGPNTGELFF.

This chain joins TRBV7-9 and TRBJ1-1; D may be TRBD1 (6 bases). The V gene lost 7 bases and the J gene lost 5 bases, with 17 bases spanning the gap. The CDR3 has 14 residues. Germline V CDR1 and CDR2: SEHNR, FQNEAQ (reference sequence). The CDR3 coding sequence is TGTGCCAGCAACCTTCGGGCAGGGGAGACTGAAGCTTTCTTT. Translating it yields CASNLRAGETEAFF.